The 25 T cell receptor beta chains in this list originate from one sample, sequenced in a study of patients and donors after allogeneic stem cell transplantation. TCRdb redid the calling of the RT-PCR reads with MiXCR, one entry per CDR3 protein. The data hold nearly 20,000 distinct CDR3 sequences, with about 5% observed a single time. Sequenced input: blood, either unsorted or a sorted T cell fraction (not recorded which). These receptors were taken from a human donor who was either an allogeneic HSCT recipient or a stem cell or donor lymphocyte infusion donor (not recorded which). It is not recorded whose cells these are; they may come from a transplant donor.

The V and J genes are TRBV10-3 and TRBJ1-1; 9 bases line up with TRBD1. Germline CDR1 and CDR2: ENHRY and SYGVKD. The CDR3 is 13 residues long. V trimming: 11 bases; J trimming: 3 bases; junction bases outside the gene matches: 7. The CDR3 reads CAVHRGRDTEAFF. The CDR3 bases are TGTGCCGTCCACAGGGGGCGAGACACTGAAGCTTTCTTT.

This clonotype was counted a few times. The V call is TRBV27, the J call TRBJ2-3; a possible D gene is TRBD2 (5 bases). The V gene lost 5 bases and the J gene lost 8 bases, with 14 bases spanning the gap. The CDR3 is 13 residues long. Germline V lookup: CDR1 MNHEY, CDR2 SMNVEV (reference sequence). CDR3 DNA sequence: TGTGCCAGCAGTCCCGCCGGACTGGGTACGCAGTATTTT. Its protein product is CASSPAGLGTQYF.

The V gene is TRBV11-2, the J gene TRBJ2-7; D is undetermined. V was shortened by 5 bases and J by 3 bases, with 14 bases between the two germline ends. The CDR3 spans 14 residues. Germline lookup yields CDR1 SGHAT and CDR2 FQNNGV. DNA for the CDR3: TGTGCCAGCAGCCATCCTGGACCCTTCTACGAGCAGTACTTC. Translation: CASSHPGPFYEQYF.

This clonotype was picked up a small number of times. The chain couples TRBV6-1 to TRBJ1-2; 8 bases agree with TRBD1. Germline V CDR1 and CDR2: MNHNS, SASEGT. This CDR3 has 13 amino acids. J gave up 6 bases and V 1 base, and 1 base lay outside the gene matches. Written as DNA, the CDR3 is TGTGCCAGCAGTGAAGGGGACAGGCATGGCTACACCTTC. Translation gives CASSEGDRHGYTF.

This clonotype was detected ten times or more. V gene TRBV7-2 combines with J gene TRBJ2-1, with D uncertain. Trimming cost V 1 base and J 10 bases, with 14 bases left between them. Germline values: CDR1 SGHTA, CDR2 FQGNSA. The CDR3 spans 14 residues. This CDR3 reads CASSLEGWAHEQFF. The CDR3 coding sequence is TGTGCCAGCAGCTTAGAGGGTTGGGCACACGAGCAGTTCTTC.

CDR3 bases: TGTGCCAGCAGCTTAGGGGCGGGGACAGAGCAAGAGACCCAGTACTTC. The encoded protein is CASSLGAGTEQETQYF. This chain uses TRBV11-3 with TRBJ2-5; D is perhaps TRBD1 (7 bases). The V end lost 1 base, the J end lost 2 bases, and 14 bases lay between the germline ends. Germline V gene lookup returns CDR1 SGHNT and CDR2 YENEEA. There are 16 residues in the CDR3.

This clonotype was recorded many times. This chain joins TRBV24-1 and TRBJ2-3; 7 nucleotides match TRBD1. Germline V lookup: CDR1 KGHDR, CDR2 SFDVKD. Trimming at V came to 10 bases and at J to 0 bases, leaving 6 bases not matched to a gene. The CDR3 contains 14 residues. CDR3 DNA sequence: TGTGCCACGGGGACAGACGCTAGCACAGATACGCAGTATTTT. It yields the protein CATGTDASTDTQYF.

This clonotype has a count of ten or more. The chain has TRBV5-6 and TRBJ2-7; D might be TRBD2 (5 bases). Germline values: CDR1 SGHDT, CDR2 YYEEEE. V was shortened by 0 bases and J by 7 bases, with 11 bases between the two germline ends. This CDR3 contains 13 residues. The CDR3 reads CASSLDPSGEQYF. The CDR3, as DNA: TGTGCCAGCAGCTTGGACCCTTCGGGAGAGCAGTACTTC.

The rearrangement joins TRBV5-1 to TRBJ1-1; D is perhaps TRBD1 (6 bases). Trimming took 0 bases from V and 5 from J, leaving 23 bases between them. Germline V gene data show CDR1 as SGHRS and CDR2 as YFSETQ. This CDR3 is built from 18 residues. This chain's CDR3 is CASSLESPGAAWGTEAFF. CDR3 in DNA: TGCGCCAGCAGCTTGGAATCTCCGGGGGCAGCTTGGGGTACTGAAGCTTTCTTT.

This chain joins TRBV7-6 and TRBJ1-3, with a possible D match to TRBD1 (6 bases). Per germline, CDR1 SGHVS and CDR2 FNYEAQ. The CDR3 is made up of 17 amino acids. The V gene lost 1 base and the J gene lost 0 bases, with 13 bases spanning the gap. The CDR3 nucleotides are TGTGCCAGCAGCTTAGAGTTCGGGGGCTTCTCTGGAAACACCATATATTTT. Translation gives CASSLEFGGFSGNTIYF.

The V gene is TRBV7-9, the J gene TRBJ1-1; D gene ambiguous. Trimming pared 6 bases from V and 6 bases from J, leaving 17 bases between. In germline, CDR1 is SEHNR, CDR2 FQNEAQ (reference sequence). The CDR3 is 14 residues long. The CDR3 sequence is CASRSRRTFAEAFF. The CDR3 nucleotides are TGTGCCAGCAGGTCCCGGAGGACGTTCGCTGAAGCTTTCTTT.

This clonotype was recorded at least ten times. The chain employs TRBV7-9 and TRBJ2-7; no clear D gene. V gave up 0 bases and J gave up 3 bases, with 12 bases separating them. Germline V lookup: CDR1 SEHNR, CDR2 FQNEAQ (reference sequence). CDR3 length: 15 amino acids. The CDR3 loop is CASSLASGRYYEQYF. CDR3 nucleotide sequence: TGTGCCAGCAGCTTAGCGTCAGGACGATACTACGAGCAGTACTTC.

This chain connects TRBV6-1 to TRBJ2-5; 11 bases match TRBD2. Germline lookup yields CDR1 MNHNS and CDR2 SASEGT. J lost 3 bases, V lost 4 bases, and 7 bases had no gene match. The CDR3 consists of 16 residues. In DNA, the CDR3 is TGTGCCAGCAGTGCCGAACTAGCGGGGGTTAAAGAGACCCAGTACTTC. It is translated as CASSAELAGVKETQYF.

In this sample, this clonotype turned up a few times. This rearrangement joins TRBV3-1 to TRBJ1-2; no clear D. This CDR3 has 14 residues. The V gene's germline CDR1 is LGHDT and CDR2 YNNKEL (reference sequence). V was trimmed by 6 bases and J by 2 bases, leaving 13 bases between them. The CDR3 loop is CASSHYTENYGYTF. CDR3 bases: TGTGCCAGCAGTCACTATACAGAAAACTATGGCTACACCTTC.

There are a few counts of this clonotype. The chain is built from TRBV28 and TRBJ1-2, with D tentatively TRBD1 (5 bases). Trimming took off 5 bases at V and 4 bases at J, with 17 bases between the two ends. CDR3 length equals 15 residues. Germline values: CDR1 MDHEN, CDR2 SYDVKM. CDR3 nucleotide sequence: TGTGCCAGCAGTCGTACAGGTACCGTTGGCTATGGCTACACCTTC. It yields the protein CASSRTGTVGYGYTF.

This clonotype has a count of ten or more. The J gene is TRBJ1-4, the V gene TRBV15; no definite D call. Germline assignment: CDR1 LNHNV and CDR2 YYDKDF (reference sequence). The CDR3 covers 16 residues. V was trimmed by 3 bases and J by 4 bases, leaving 15 bases between them. CDR3: CATSRAVGVGNEKLFF. The CDR3 region has the DNA TGTGCCACCAGCAGGGCCGTCGGGGTCGGTAATGAAAAACTGTTTTTT.

The chain combines TRBV29-1 with TRBJ2-5; TRBD2 might be the D (5 bases). V dropped 5 bases and J dropped 4 bases, with 14 bases sitting between them. The V gene's germline CDR1 is SQVTM and CDR2 ANQGSEA. The CDR3 runs 13 residues. Written as DNA, the CDR3 is TGCAGCGTTTTCCGCCAACTAGGAGAGACCCAGTACTTC. Translated: CSVFRQLGETQYF.

The CDR3 loop is CASSFGQGYQPQHF. CDR3 nucleotide sequence: TGTGCCAGCAGTTTTGGACAGGGTTATCAGCCCCAGCATTTT. The chain is built from TRBV28 and TRBJ1-5; 8 bases map to TRBD1. The CDR3 loop spans 14 amino acids. The V gene's germline CDR1 is MDHEN and CDR2 SYDVKM. V was clipped by 3 bases and J by 5 bases; unmatched bases: 3.

This clonotype has at least ten counts. The V and J genes are TRBV25-1 and TRBJ1-1, with D possibly matching TRBD1 (5 bases). With 8 bases removed from V and 2 bases from J, the gap between germline ends came to 12 bases. Per the germline V gene, CDR1 is MGHDK and CDR2 is SYGVNS. The CDR3 runs to 13 residues. The CDR3 here is CASSTATNTEAFF. The CDR3 DNA reads as TGTGCCAGCTCGACAGCGACTAACACTGAAGCTTTCTTT.

This clonotype appeared many times. CDR3 loop: CASSLGSSTEAFF. CDR3 in DNA: TGTGCCAGCAGCTTAGGTAGTTCCACTGAAGCTTTCTTT. The rearrangement joins TRBV13 to TRBJ1-1, with D unresolved. Germline V gene data show CDR1 as PRHDT and CDR2 as FYEKMQ (reference sequence). Between the trimmed V and J ends, which lost 0 bases and 4 bases, there was a span of 6 bases. The CDR3 loop spans 13 amino acids.

At least ten counts were recorded for this clonotype. CDR3 loop: CASGPGRRNNSPLHF. Written as DNA, the CDR3 is TGTGCCAGCGGGCCAGGGCGACGGAATAATTCACCCCTCCACTTT. The rearrangement links TRBV27 to TRBJ1-6; a weak D match, TRBD1 (5 bases). The CDR3 runs to 15 residues. Germline lookup yields CDR1 MNHEY and CDR2 SMNVEV (reference sequence). Trimming cost V 8 bases and J 5 bases, with 16 bases left between them.

The V and J genes are TRBV6-1 and TRBJ1-1; the D gene is possibly TRBD1 (6 bases). V was clipped by 2 bases and J by 0 bases, with 10 bases between them. CDR1 is MNHNS, CDR2 SASEGT, per germline. The CDR3 is 15 amino acids. The CDR3: CASSEPGGLNTEAFF. For the CDR3, the DNA is TGTGCCAGCAGTGAACCCGGGGGCCTGAACACTGAAGCTTTCTTT.

This clonotype has only a few counts. V and J are TRBV7-9 and TRBJ2-2; no clear D gene. Trimming took off 1 base at V and 3 bases at J, with 6 bases between the two ends. The CDR3 runs 14 residues. The germline CDR1 and CDR2 sequences are SEHNR and FQNEAQ (reference sequence). Written as DNA, the CDR3 is TGTGCCAGCAGCTTAGATGGCTACACCGGGGAGCTGTTTTTT. It translates to CASSLDGYTGELFF.

This clonotype appeared many times. V is TRBV4-2 and J is TRBJ1-2, with a weak D call TRBD1 (5 bases). The V gene lost 0 bases and the J gene lost 7 bases, with 9 bases spanning the gap. This CDR3 region has 13 residues. CDR1 and CDR2 (germline): LGHNA, YNFKEQ. CDR3 coding DNA: TGTGCCAGCAGCCAAGACAGGGTGTTTGGCTACACCTTC. Amino acid sequence: CASSQDRVFGYTF.

This clonotype was observed at least ten times. The chain has TRBV5-1 and TRBJ1-4; D call uncertain. This CDR3 is built from 14 residues. Germline V gene lookup returns CDR1 SGHRS and CDR2 YFSETQ. With 4 bases removed from V and 5 bases from J, the gap between germline ends came to 12 bases. The CDR3 DNA sequence: TGCGCCAGCAGCCGGCCGGGAAAGAATGAAAAACTGTTTTTT. Translating it yields CASSRPGKNEKLFF.